Presented here are 25 T cell receptor beta chains from one specimen sequenced in a study of response to subunit inactivated influenza vaccine. Via MiXCR, TCRdb re-called the RT-PCR reads, giving one row per CDR3 protein. This table holds about 700,000 distinct CDR3 sequences, roughly 13% found once. The material sequenced was PBMCs from blood, taken roughly 2 weeks before vaccination. These TCRs come from a man over 45 who received an inactivated influenza vaccine.

This clonotype was seen more than once but under ten times. V gene TRBV9 combines with J gene TRBJ2-7, with D uncertain. V gave up 0 bases and J gave up 2 bases, with 9 bases separating them. Germline CDR1 SGDLS, CDR2 YYNGEE. CDR3 length: 14 amino acids. CDR3 bases: TGTGCCAGCAGCGTAGCTGCCGGTACCTACGAGCAGTACTTC. Protein sequence: CASSVAAGTYEQYF. Full variable domain (outside the CDR3, taken from reference TRBV9 and TRBJ2-7): DSGVTQTPKHLITATGQRVTLRCSPRSGDLSVYWYQQSLDQGLQFLIQYYNGEERAKGNILERFSAQQFPDLHSELNLSSLELGDSALYFCASSVAAGTYEQYFGPGTRLTVT.

The chain carries TRBV7-2 and TRBJ1-2; 7 bases are shared with TRBD1. Germline V gene sequence: CDR1 SGHTA, CDR2 FQGNSA. The CDR3 consists of 15 residues. The V and J ends lost 3 bases and 6 bases, in that order; junction bases with no gene match: 10. Written as DNA, the CDR3 is TGTGCCAGCAGCTTTGGAACCGGGACAGTTAATGGCTACACCTTC. The encoded protein is CASSFGTGTVNGYTF. The variable domain in full, with the rest retrieved from reference TRBV7-2 and TRBJ1-2, is GAGVSQSPSNKVTEKGKDVELRCDPISGHTALYWYRQSLGQGLEFLIYFQGNSAPDKSGLPSDRFSAERTGGSVSTLTIQRTQQEDSAVYLCASSFGTGTVNGYTFGSGTRLTVV.

This clonotype was recorded a few times. The V gene is TRBV19, the J gene TRBJ2-2; D unclear. The germline CDR1 and CDR2 sequences are LNHDA and SQIVND (reference sequence). Between the trimmed V and J ends, which lost 7 bases and 8 bases, there was a span of 14 bases. The length of the CDR3 is 13 residues. The CDR3 DNA reads as TGTGCCAGTACCCTCGGAAGTGTTGGGGAGCTGTTTTTT. This sequence encodes CASTLGSVGELFF.

This clonotype was seen a handful of times. The chain has TRBV6-2 or TRBV6-3 and TRBJ2-3, with 11 bases that match TRBD2. CDR1 is MNHEY, CDR2 SVGEGT, per germline. The CDR3 is 15 amino acids. Unmatched junction bases numbered 8, after V lost 8 bases and J lost 4 bases. The CDR3 loop is CASRRLAGPPDTQYF. CDR3 bases: TGTGCCAGCCGTAGACTAGCGGGGCCTCCAGATACGCAGTATTTT.

The chain links TRBV11-2 to TRBJ2-1; perhaps TRBD2 as D (5 bases). CDR3 length: 21 residues. The V end was cut by 1 base, the J end by 3 bases, with 28 bases between. The germline gives CDR1 SGHAT, CDR2 FQNNGV. CDR3 amino acids: CASSLGAGVGVYRVRYNEQFF. Here the CDR3 DNA reads TGTGCCAGCAGCTTAGGGGCCGGGGTTGGCGTTTACCGGGTCCGCTACAATGAGCAGTTCTTC. The full variable domain, with the rest looked up from reference TRBV11-2 and TRBJ2-1, is EAGVAQSPRYKIIEKRQSVAFWCNPISGHATLYWYQQILGQGPKLLIQFQNNGVVDDSQLPKDRFSAERLKGVDSTLKIQPAKLEDSAVYLCASSLGAGVGVYRVRYNEQFFGPGTRLTVL.

This clonotype has a count of ten or more. The chain joins TRBV10-3 to TRBJ2-3; 8 nucleotides match TRBD1. The CDR3 length is 15 residues. Germline lookup yields CDR1 ENHRY and CDR2 SYGVKD. The junction had 4 bases not matched to a gene; V was cut back by 2 bases and J by 3 bases. The CDR3 reads CAISEGTGITDTQYF. CDR3 bases: TGTGCCATCAGTGAGGGGACAGGTATTACAGATACGCAGTATTTT.

This clonotype was detected only a few times. The chain links TRBV5-1 to TRBJ2-5, with D tentatively TRBD1 (5 bases). Germline V gives CDR1 SGHRS, CDR2 YFSETQ. This CDR3 has 14 residues. The germline V and J ends were trimmed by 3 bases and 5 bases, with 14 bases remaining between them. CDR3 region: CASSYYRFQETQYF. In DNA form, the CDR3 reads TGCGCCAGCAGCTATTACAGGTTTCAGGAGACCCAGTACTTC. Full variable domain (rest looked up from reference TRBV5-1 and TRBJ2-5): KAGVTQTPRYLIKTRGQQVTLSCSPISGHRSVSWYQQTPGQGLQFLFEYFSETQRNKGNFPGRFSGRQFSNSRSEMNVSTLELGDSALYLCASSYYRFQETQYFGPGTRLLVL.

V usage is TRBV7-9 and J usage is TRBJ2-3, with unresolved D. The CDR3 sequence is 17 residues long. Trimming took off 6 bases at V and 4 bases at J, with 23 bases between the two ends. Germline CDR1 and CDR2: SEHNR and FQNEAQ (reference sequence). The DNA for the CDR3 is TGTGCCAGCAGACGCCGATGGGGTAGAACTGGTGCAGATACGCAGTATTTT. It translates to CASRRRWGRTGADTQYF.

The V gene is TRBV7-2, the J gene TRBJ2-1; 10 bases agree with TRBD2. Germline-derived CDR1 and CDR2 are SGHTA and FQGNSA. Trimming at V came to 2 bases and at J to 9 bases, leaving 7 bases not matched to a gene. This CDR3 has 15 amino acids. The CDR3 spells CASSLPGLARSEQFF. CDR3 sequence (DNA): TGTGCCAGCAGCTTACCGGGACTAGCGAGGAGTGAGCAGTTCTTC.

This clonotype was seen more than once but under ten times. This sequence joins TRBV7-2 and TRBJ2-3; a possible D gene is TRBD1 (5 bases). This CDR3 spans 13 amino acids. Per the germline V gene, CDR1 is SGHTA and CDR2 is FQGNSA. Trimming cost V 4 bases and J 6 bases, with 11 bases left between them. CDR3 coding DNA: TGTGCCAGCAGCTCGGACATAAGGGATACGCAGTATTTT. Residues: CASSSDIRDTQYF.

The chain combines TRBV5-5 with TRBJ2-1; 10 bases align to TRBD2. Per the germline V gene, CDR1 is SGHKS and CDR2 is YYEKEE (reference sequence). The junction had 9 bases not matched to a gene; V was cut back by 3 bases and J by 9 bases. The length of the CDR3 is 15 residues. CDR3: CASSYRGTSDGEQFF. As DNA, the CDR3 is TGTGCCAGCAGCTATCGCGGGACTAGCGACGGTGAGCAGTTCTTC.

This clonotype has ten or more counts. The rearrangement joins TRBV12-3 or TRBV12-4 to TRBJ1-2, with 7 nucleotides matching TRBD1. The CDR3 extends over 14 amino acids. The junction had 9 bases not matched to a gene; V was cut back by 6 bases and J by 5 bases. The CDR3 protein is CASSKGAAAYGYTF. Written as DNA, the CDR3 is TGTGCCAGCAGCAAGGGGGCAGCCGCTTATGGCTACACCTTC.

This clonotype was recorded a few times. The gene calls are TRBV24-1 and TRBJ2-1; 9 bases align to TRBD1. From germline, CDR1 is KGHDR and CDR2 SFDVKD. The V and J ends lost 4 bases and 9 bases, in that order; junction bases with no gene match: 9. The length of the CDR3 is 15 residues. The CDR3: CATSESGTGYGEQFF. CDR3 DNA: TGTGCCACCAGTGAGTCCGGGACAGGGTATGGTGAGCAGTTCTTC.

This sequence joins TRBV28 and TRBJ2-7, with a possible D match to TRBD1 (5 bases). Trimming cost V 6 bases and J 0 bases, with 15 bases left between them. The CDR3 is made up of 15 amino acids. The germline V gene has CDR1 MDHEN and CDR2 SYDVKM. CDR3 DNA: TGTGCCAGCAGCCCCGACAGTGGAAGCTCCTACGAGCAGTACTTC. Protein product: CASSPDSGSSYEQYF.

This clonotype has a handful of counts. This chain links TRBV4-3 with TRBJ2-1; TRBD2 agrees at 11 bases. Unmatched junction bases numbered 6, after V lost 3 bases and J lost 5 bases. The CDR3 sequence is 16 residues long. In germline, CDR1 is LGHNA, CDR2 YSLEER. The chain's CDR3 is CASSHLGTSGDNEQFF. CDR3 DNA sequence: TGCGCCAGCAGCCACTTAGGGACTAGCGGTGACAATGAGCAGTTCTTC.

V usage is TRBV3-1 and J usage is TRBJ2-2, with a tentative D call TRBD2 (5 bases). The CDR3 consists of 17 residues. Trimming took 4 bases from V and 4 from J, leaving 19 bases between them. Germline CDR1 and CDR2: LGHDT and YNNKEL (reference sequence). CDR3 nucleotide sequence: TGTGCCAGCAGCCCATCACTTGGCTGGGCGGGCACCGGGGAGCTGTTTTTT. Its translation is CASSPSLGWAGTGELFF. Based on the CDR3 plus reference TRBV3-1 and TRBJ2-2, the full variable domain is DTAVSQTPKYLVTQMGNDKSIKCEQNLGHDTMYWYKQDSKKFLKIMFSYNNKELIINETVPNRFSPKSPDKAHLNLHINSLELGDSAVYFCASSPSLGWAGTGELFFGEGSRLTVL.

This clonotype was counted between two and nine times. The CDR3 sequence: CASNELGGNQPQHF. CDR3 coding DNA: TGTGCCAGCAACGAACTAGGGGGCAATCAGCCCCAGCATTTT. The V and J genes are TRBV6-1 and TRBJ1-5; maybe TRBD1 (5 bases). Germline V gene data show CDR1 as MNHNS and CDR2 as SASEGT. The CDR3 extends over 14 amino acids. With 7 bases removed from V and 2 bases from J, the gap between germline ends came to 12 bases.

This clonotype was picked up a small number of times. This rearrangement joins TRBV10-3 to TRBJ2-5, with unresolved D. Germline-derived CDR1 and CDR2 are ENHRY and SYGVKD. V was cut by 3 bases and J by 4 bases, with 9 bases left in between. The CDR3 spans 13 residues. The CDR3 nucleotides read TGTGCCATCAGTGATTTTAGTACAGAGACCCAGTACTTC. Translation gives CAISDFSTETQYF.

This chain connects TRBV20-1 to TRBJ2-5; the D is unclear. The germline CDR1 and CDR2 sequences are DFQATT and SNEGSKA (reference sequence). Trimming removed 3 bases from V and 5 bases from J, with 16 bases in between. This CDR3 is built from 14 residues. CDR3 protein: CSASPQEPRETQYF. CDR3 in DNA: TGCAGTGCTAGCCCCCAGGAGCCAAGGGAGACCCAGTACTTC.

This clonotype has more than one count but fewer than ten. The chain combines TRBV5-1 with TRBJ2-5; 8 bases map to TRBD2. Germline loops: CDR1 SGHRS, CDR2 YFSETQ. The ends lost 7 bases at V and 5 bases at J; junction bases unmatched: 10. The CDR3 spans 14 residues. As DNA, the CDR3 is TGCGCCAGCTATAGCGGGGACGGAAGGGAGACCCAGTACTTC. Translating gives CASYSGDGRETQYF.

The chain employs TRBV6-5 and TRBJ1-3, with D unresolved. The germline V gene has CDR1 MNHEY and CDR2 SVGAGI. V was pared by 0 bases and J by 0 bases, with 6 bases between. The CDR3 totals 15 residues. CDR3 DNA sequence: TGTGCCAGCAGTTACTCGACACCCTCTGGAAACACCATATATTTT. The encoded protein is CASSYSTPSGNTIYF.

The chain carries TRBV15 and TRBJ2-2; a weak D match, TRBD2 (5 bases). In germline, CDR1 is LNHNV, CDR2 YYDKDF (reference sequence). CDR3 length: 16 residues. The V gene lost 5 bases and the J gene lost 0 bases, with 13 bases spanning the gap. In DNA, the CDR3 is TGTGCCACCAGCCCACTAGAGGGCTCGAACACCGGGGAGCTGTTTTTT. Amino acid sequence: CATSPLEGSNTGELFF. The variable domain in full, completed from reference TRBV15 and TRBJ2-2, reads DAMVIQNPRYQVTQFGKPVTLSCSQTLNHNVMYWYQQKSSQAPKLLFHYYDKDFNNEADTPDNFQSRRPNTSFCFLDIRSPGLGDTAMYLCATSPLEGSNTGELFFGEGSRLTVL.

This clonotype was picked up a small number of times. V gene TRBV28 combines with J gene TRBJ2-3, with D tentatively TRBD2 (7 bases). V was shortened by 6 bases and J by 3 bases, with 19 bases between the two germline ends. The CDR3 loop spans 16 amino acids. CDR1 MDHEN and CDR2 SYDVKM come from the germline V gene. The CDR3 DNA is TGTGCCAGCAGCCTTGTATGGGGGGGGCGAACAGATACGCAGTATTTT. This sequence encodes CASSLVWGGRTDTQYF.

The V gene is TRBV10-3, the J gene TRBJ2-3; 9 nucleotides line up with TRBD1. The CDR3 is 13 residues long. The V gene's germline CDR1 is ENHRY and CDR2 SYGVKD. Trimming took 8 bases from V and 6 from J; bases not matched to a gene: 6. In DNA, the CDR3 is TGTGCCATCGGGACAGGGACTATGGATACGCAGTATTTT. This gives the protein CAIGTGTMDTQYF.

Points on this clonotype: This may be a read error: a much more frequent sequence differs by one nucleotide. It is likely a read error, because the conserved phenylalanine at the end of the CDR3 is missing. The chain couples TRBV6-5 to TRBJ2-1; unclear D gene. Germline V gives CDR1 MNHEY, CDR2 SVGAGI. The ends were cut back, 5 bases at V and 8 bases at J, with 10 bases in the middle. The CDR3 has 12 residues. The DNA for the CDR3 is TGTGCCAGCAGTGCGGCCGGCGATGAGCAGTTCCTC. Translation gives CASSAAGDEQFL.